These T cell receptor beta chains were read from a single sample in a study of blood T cell repertoires in COVID-19. Repertoires were generated with immunoSEQ multiplex PCR, while TCRdb's copy carries only in-frame clones and drops some. The sample contains about 300,000 clones, 70% to 90% of which appear only once. The specimen was PBMCs or T cells enriched from blood (not recorded which). Source of these receptors: a man aged 30 to 39 who had recovered from COVID-19. The CDR3 runs from the conserved cysteine through the conserved F or W. The order of the fields is D gene, clone size, V gene, CDR3 length, J gene, CDR3 protein, CDR3 DNA. A D gene is named only where the DNA matches it firmly. Clone size is not always given. Where it is, it says once, few, many or a class for expanded clones.

>-|-|TRBV19|15|TRBJ1-5
CASSPPGHLNQPQHF
TGTGCCAGTAGTCCCCCGGGACATCTAAATCAGCCCCAGCATTTT
>-|few|TRBV24-1|12|TRBJ2-5
CATSDQAETQYF
TGTGCCACCAGTGATCAAGCTGAGACCCAGTACTTC
>-|-|TRBV10-3|15|TRBJ1-5
CAISARSGDNQPQHF
TGTGCCATCAGCGCCCGATCGGGGGACAATCAGCCCCAGCATTTT
>TRBD1|-|TRBV2|14|TRBJ2-7
CASSPDRGRYEQYF
TGTGCCAGCAGCCCGGACAGGGGGCGATACGAGCAGTACTTC
>TRBD1|-|TRBV5-6|15|TRBJ2-7
CASSTTGGVVGEQYF
TGTGCCAGCAGCACAACAGGGGGAGTTGTTGGCGAGCAGTACTTC
>TRBD1|-|TRBV7-9|14|TRBJ1-1
CASRLDRGYTEAFF
TGTGCCAGCAGATTGGACAGGGGCTACACTGAAGCTTTCTTT
>TRBD1|many|TRBV5-1|17|TRBJ2-2
CASSLKLRTGGTGELFF
TGCGCCAGCAGCTTGAAGCTTCGGACAGGGGGCACCGGGGAGCTGTTTTTT
>-|-|TRBV4-1|14|TRBJ1-2
CASSQVALNYGYTF
TGCGCCAGCAGCCAAGTAGCCCTTAACTATGGCTACACCTTC
>TRBD1|-|TRBV6-1|20|TRBJ1-6
CASSAPDRDIPSRDNSPLHF
TGTGCCAGCAGTGCGCCGGACAGGGATATTCCCTCTAGGGATAATTCACCCCTCCACTTT
>-|-|TRBV4-1|14|TRBJ1-1
CASSYHAGNTEAFF
TGCGCCAGCAGCTACCATGCGGGGAACACTGAAGCTTTCTTT
>-|-|TRBV7-2|12|TRBJ2-7
CASSSVSYEQYF
TGTGCCAGCAGCTCTGTGTCCTACGAGCAGTACTTC
>-|-|TRBV5-1|16|TRBJ2-2
CASSLVPGDTTGELFF
TGCGCCAGCAGCTTGGTACCGGGAGACACCACCGGGGAGCTGTTTTTT
>TRBD1|-|TRBV5-4|14|TRBJ2-1
CASSLGDSYNEQFF
TGTGCCAGCAGCTTGGGGGACAGCTACAATGAGCAGTTCTTC
>-|-|TRBV20-1|14|TRBJ1-6
CSASPRGWNSPLHF
TGCAGTGCTAGTCCCCGCGGGTGGAATTCACCCCTCCACTTT
>TRBD1|-|TRBV6-5|15|TRBJ1-1
CASSYSRGGTTEAFF
TGTGCCAGCAGTTACTCGAGAGGGGGCACCACTGAAGCTTTCTTT
>-|-|TRBV29-1|13|TRBJ2-6
CSVDSSGANVLTF
TGCAGCGTGGACAGCTCTGGGGCCAACGTCCTGACTTTC
>-|many|TRBV4-1|15|TRBJ1-2
CASSQEFDRRYGYTF
TGCGCCAGCAGCCAAGAATTCGACAGGAGGTATGGCTACACCTTC
>-|-|TRBV6-5|15|TRBJ2-2
CASSSDRRNTGELFF
TGTGCCAGCAGTTCCGACAGGAGGAACACCGGGGAGCTGTTTTTT
>TRBD1|-|TRBV11-3|16|TRBJ2-3
CASSEDRGISTDTQYF
TGTGCCAGCAGCGAGGACAGGGGCATTAGCACAGATACGCAGTATTTT
>TRBD2|-|TRBV10-3|18|TRBJ2-2
CAISDPGLAGPNTGELFF
TGTGCCATCAGTGATCCGGGACTAGCGGGACCAAACACCGGGGAGCTGTTTTTT
>TRBD2|few|TRBV12-3/TRBV12-4|12|TRBJ2-5
CASSGTSVTQYF
TGTGCCAGCAGCGGGACTAGCGTGACCCAGTACTTC
>-|-|TRBV7-8|17|TRBJ1-5
CASSPRDTLGSNQPQHF
TGTGCCAGCAGCCCCCGGGACACCCTGGGGAGCAATCAGCCCCAGCATTTT
>TRBD1|-|TRBV2|13|TRBJ1-4
CATGQGENEKLFF
TGTGCCACAGGACAGGGGGAGAATGAAAAACTGTTTTTT
>TRBD1|-|TRBV6-4|15|TRBJ1-6
CASRIDRGTNSPLHF
TGTGCCAGCAGAATTGACAGGGGGACTAATTCACCCCTCCACTTT
>TRBD1|-|TRBV28|18|TRBJ1-4
CASSKRGQGKGANEKLFF
TGTGCCAGCAGCAAACGAGGACAGGGGAAGGGGGCTAATGAAAAACTGTTTTTT
>TRBD2|-|TRBV11-3|18|TRBJ2-3
CASSRGRGGNRGTDTQYF
TGTGCCAGCAGCCGCGGGCGGGGGGGAAACCGGGGCACAGATACGCAGTATTTT